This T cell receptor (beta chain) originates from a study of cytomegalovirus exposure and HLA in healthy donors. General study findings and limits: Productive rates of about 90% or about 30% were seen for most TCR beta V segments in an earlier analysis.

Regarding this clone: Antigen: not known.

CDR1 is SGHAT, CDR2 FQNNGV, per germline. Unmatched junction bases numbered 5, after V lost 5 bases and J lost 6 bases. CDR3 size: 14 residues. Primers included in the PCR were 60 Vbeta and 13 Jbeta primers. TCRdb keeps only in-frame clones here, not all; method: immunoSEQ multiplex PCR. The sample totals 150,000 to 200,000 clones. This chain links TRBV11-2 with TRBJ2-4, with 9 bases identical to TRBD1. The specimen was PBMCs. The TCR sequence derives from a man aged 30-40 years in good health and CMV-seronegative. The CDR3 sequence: CASSPGQGLNIQYF. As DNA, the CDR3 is TGTGCCAGCAGCCCCGGACAGGGGTTAAACATTCAGTACTTC.